This T cell receptor beta chain was observed in a study of T cell changes during pregnancy in multiple sclerosis. TCRdb's copy holds only in-frame clones and misses some; the assay was immunoSEQ multiplex PCR. Here the sample spans some 25,000 clones, approximately 86% being singletons. V gave up 10 bases and J gave up 3 bases, with 15 bases separating them. Germline V gene lookup returns CDR1 MDHEN and CDR2 SYDVKM. This CDR3 comprises 13 residues. This clone was seen only a few times. The receptor was isolated from a female donor in good health, enrolled as a control in a pregnancy study. This specimen consisted of CD4+ T cells from peripheral blood mononuclear cells, obtained in the second trimester of pregnancy. The rearrangement joins TRBV28 to TRBJ1-1; a weak D match, TRBD1 (5 bases). The DNA for the CDR3 is TGTGCCACCGCAGGGTTGGGCTACACTGAAGCTTTCTTT. Its protein product is CATAGLGYTEAFF.